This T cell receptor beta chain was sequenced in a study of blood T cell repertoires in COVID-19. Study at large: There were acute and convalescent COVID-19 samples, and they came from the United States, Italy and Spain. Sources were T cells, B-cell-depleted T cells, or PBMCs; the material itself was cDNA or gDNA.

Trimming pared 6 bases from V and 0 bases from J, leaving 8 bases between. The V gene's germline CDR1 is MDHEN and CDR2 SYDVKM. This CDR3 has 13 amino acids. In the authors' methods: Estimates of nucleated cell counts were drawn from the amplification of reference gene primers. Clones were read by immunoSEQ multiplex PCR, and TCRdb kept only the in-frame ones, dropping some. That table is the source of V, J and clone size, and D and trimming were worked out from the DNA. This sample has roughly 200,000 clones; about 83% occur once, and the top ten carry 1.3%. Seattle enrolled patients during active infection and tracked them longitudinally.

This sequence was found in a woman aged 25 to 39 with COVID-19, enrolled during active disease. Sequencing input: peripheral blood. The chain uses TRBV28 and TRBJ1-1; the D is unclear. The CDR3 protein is CASRRGMNTEAFF. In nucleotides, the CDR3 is TGTGCCAGCAGAAGAGGAATGAACACTGAAGCTTTCTTT.